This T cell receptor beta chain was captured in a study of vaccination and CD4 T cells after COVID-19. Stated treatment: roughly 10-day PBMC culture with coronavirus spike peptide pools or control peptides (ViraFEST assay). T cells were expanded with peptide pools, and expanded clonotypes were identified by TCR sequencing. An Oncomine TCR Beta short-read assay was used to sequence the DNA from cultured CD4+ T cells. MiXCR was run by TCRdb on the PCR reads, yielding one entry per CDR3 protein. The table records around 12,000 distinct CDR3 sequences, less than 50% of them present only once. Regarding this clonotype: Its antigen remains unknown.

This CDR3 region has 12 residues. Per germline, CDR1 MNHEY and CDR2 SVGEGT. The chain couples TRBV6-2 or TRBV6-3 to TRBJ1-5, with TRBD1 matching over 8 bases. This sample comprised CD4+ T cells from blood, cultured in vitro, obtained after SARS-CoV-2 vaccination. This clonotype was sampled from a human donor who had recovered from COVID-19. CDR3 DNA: TGTGCGGCTGGACAGGGCCCTCAGCCCCAGCATTTT. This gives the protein CAAGQGPQPQHF.